The sequence of this T cell receptor (beta chain) was determined in a study of OX40 agonist ivuxolimab in advanced cancers. Looking at the study overall: Ivuxolimab, which is an agonistic anti-OX40 (CD134) antibody, was administered to the patients.

Drawing of blood for sampling happened at baseline, at cycle 4 day 1, and at cycle 7 day 1. The CDR3 extends over 16 amino acids. In germline, CDR1 is MGHRA, CDR2 YSYEKL. Between the trimmed V and J ends, which lost 3 bases and 2 bases, there was a span of 16 bases. TCRdb keeps only in-frame clones here, not all; method: immunoSEQ multiplex PCR. The sample records approximately 76,000 clones, roughly 93% being singletons. This chain links TRBV4-1 with TRBJ1-1; D is undetermined. The source of this sequence is an adult with an advanced solid tumor such as melanoma, head and neck, liver or kidney cancer. Source: CD4+ or CD8+ T cells sorted from blood, taken in a trial of the OX40 agonist ivuxolimab. The CDR3: CASSHRARDLNTEAFF. CDR3 DNA: TGCGCCAGCAGCCACCGGGCCCGAGACCTCAACACTGAAGCTTTCTTT.